The rows below give T cell receptor beta chains drawn from one sample of a study of early T cells in non-severe SARS-CoV-2 infection. TCRdb processed the 5' RACE reads anew with MiXCR; each CDR3 protein has one entry. Of about 80,000 distinct CDR3 sequences listed, approximately 10% were seen once; the top ten hold roughly 4.7%. Sequencing used whole blood. The receptors come from an adult who was a healthcare worker with PCR-confirmed SARS-CoV-2 infection or an uninfected control (not recorded which). Each CDR3 is given with its conserved first and last residue. The D gene is left open where the match is weak. The size field is filled for only some rows; it gives once, few, many or a size class.

size	J	D	V	CDR3	DNA
NA	TRBJ1-5	TRBD1	TRBV5-1	CASSLTTGGEEYVPQHF	TGCGCCAGCAGCTTGACCACAGGGGGCGAGGAGTACGTGCCCCAGCATTTT
NA	TRBJ2-1	NA	TRBV19	CASTPGPGEQFF	TGTGCCAGTACCCCCGGCCCGGGTGAGCAGTTCTTC
NA	TRBJ2-5	NA	TRBV30	CAWSAIIQETQYF	TGTGCCTGGAGTGCCATAATCCAAGAGACCCAGTACTTC
NA	TRBJ2-2	NA	TRBV7-9	CASRSRQSNTGELFF	TGTGCCAGCAGGTCCAGGCAATCGAACACCGGGGAGCTGTTTTTT
few	TRBJ1-4	NA	TRBV7-9	CASTIGGLNEKLFF	TGTGCCAGCACGATAGGGGGGCTTAATGAAAAACTGTTTTTT
NA	TRBJ2-1	TRBD1	TRBV24-1	CATSDTTGGAANEQFF	TGTGCCACCAGTGATACCACAGGGGGCGCTGCCAATGAGCAGTTCTTC
few	TRBJ2-5	TRBD2	TRBV18	CASSPPGRENQETQYF	TGTGCCAGCTCACCCCCCGGGCGGGAGAATCAAGAGACCCAGTACTTC
many	TRBJ2-7	NA	TRBV20-1	CSARGQALNEQYF	TGCAGTGCTAGGGGCCAGGCTCTTAACGAGCAGTACTTC
many	TRBJ2-1	NA	TRBV12-5	CASGLGTASSYNEQFF	TGTGCTAGTGGTTTGGGGACGGCTAGCTCCTACAATGAGCAGTTCTTC
many	TRBJ1-2	NA	TRBV29-1	CSVEEGVLYGYTF	TGCAGCGTTGAAGAGGGGGTTCTCTATGGCTACACCTTC
many	TRBJ2-7	NA	TRBV5-1	CASSRDGAYEQYF	TGCGCCAGCAGCCGGGACGGAGCCTACGAGCAGTACTTC
many	TRBJ2-7	NA	TRBV5-1	CASSYPGQPSYEQYF	TGCGCCAGCAGCTACCCCGGCCAGCCCTCCTACGAGCAGTACTTC
NA	TRBJ2-1	TRBD2	TRBV20-1	CSARDPASGERADEQFF	TGCAGTGCTAGAGATCCGGCTAGCGGGGAAAGGGCGGATGAGCAGTTCTTC